The 25 T cell receptor beta chains listed next were all sequenced from one sample in a study of cytomegalovirus exposure and HLA in healthy donors. Profiling relied on immunoSEQ multiplex PCR, and the TCRdb table lists in-frame clones only, not all of them. This table has more than 110,000 clones, 80% to 90% appearing once. The source material was PBMCs. These receptor sequences come from a man aged 18 to 30 in good health and CMV-seronegative.

The J gene is TRBJ2-7, the V gene TRBV6-5; D gene uncertain. CDR1 and CDR2 from the germline V gene are MNHEY and SVGAGI. Between the trimmed V and J ends, which lost 6 bases and 0 bases, there was a span of 9 bases. The CDR3 length is 13 residues. The CDR3 here is CASSPGFSYEQYF. Here the CDR3 DNA reads TGTGCCAGCAGCCCAGGATTCTCCTACGAGCAGTACTTC.

This clone was seen a single time. The genes are TRBV19 and TRBJ2-1; TRBD2 is a possible D gene (5 bases). Per the germline V gene, CDR1 is LNHDA and CDR2 is SQIVND (reference sequence). V was shortened by 3 bases and J by 5 bases, with 17 bases between the two germline ends. The CDR3 runs 16 residues. The CDR3 sequence is CASSMLTGIINNEQFF. CDR3 in DNA: TGTGCCAGTAGTATGCTGACCGGGATAATCAACAATGAGCAGTTCTTC.

The V gene is TRBV29-1, the J gene TRBJ2-1, with 7 bases identical to TRBD2. Germline CDR1 reads SQVTM; CDR2 reads ANQGSEA. CDR3 length: 15 amino acids. V lost 1 base to trimming and J lost 0 bases; unmatched junction nucleotides: 3. CDR3 coding DNA: TGCAGCGTTGAAGGGCGGGGGAGCTCCTACAATGAGCAGTTCTTC. It translates to CSVEGRGSSYNEQFF.

V and J are TRBV14 and TRBJ2-5, with 7 bases lining up with TRBD1. Trimming at V came to 5 bases and at J to 1 base, leaving 19 bases not matched to a gene. The CDR3 runs to 19 residues. Germline CDR1 and CDR2: SGHDN and FVKESK. The CDR3 loop reads CASSATRSTQDRFQETQYF. The CDR3 coding sequence is TGTGCCAGCAGCGCAACCCGCTCAACCCAGGACAGGTTCCAAGAGACCCAGTACTTC.

This chain uses TRBV7-2 with TRBJ2-5; D gene uncertain. V dropped 2 bases and J dropped 2 bases, with 6 bases sitting between them. This CDR3 is built from 13 residues. Germline CDR1 SGHTA, CDR2 FQGNSA. CDR3 region: CASSLSQQETQYF. CDR3 in DNA: TGTGCCAGCAGCTTAAGTCAGCAAGAGACCCAGTACTTC.

The chain employs TRBV6-5 and TRBJ2-3, with D hard to call. Germline CDR1 is MNHEY and CDR2 is SVGAGI. This CDR3 has 12 residues. V was shortened by 4 bases and J by 4 bases, with 6 bases between the two germline ends. CDR3 loop: CASSSFPDTQYF. The CDR3 region has the DNA TGTGCCAGCAGTTCATTTCCAGATACGCAGTATTTT.

V gene TRBV9 combines with J gene TRBJ1-2; TRBD1 matches 7 bases. Germline V CDR1 and CDR2: SGDLS, YYNGEE. J lost 0 bases, V lost 5 bases, and 4 bases had no gene match. This CDR3 is built from 14 residues. In DNA form, the CDR3 reads TGTGCCAGCAGACAGGGGTCGGCTAACTATGGCTACACCTTC. Amino acids: CASRQGSANYGYTF.

V and J are TRBV2 and TRBJ2-1; TRBD1 might be the D (6 bases). Per germline, CDR1 SNHLY and CDR2 FYNNEI. V was cut by 6 bases and J by 6 bases, with 9 bases left in between. The CDR3 runs 12 residues. The CDR3 bases are TGTGCCAGCAGGTTAGGGGGCAATGAGCAGTTCTTC. This sequence encodes CASRLGGNEQFF.

This rearrangement joins TRBV2 to TRBJ2-5, with TRBD1 identical over 11 bases. The J call may be incorrect, as the DNA end agrees better with TRBJ2-7. The CDR3 covers 17 residues. Germline assignment: CDR1 SNHLY and CDR2 FYNNEI. The CDR3 DNA reads as TGTGCCAGCAGTGCTTTCCGTACCGGGACAGGGGGCTACGAGCAGTACTTC. It encodes CASSAFRTGTGGYEQYF.

This clone was seen a few times. The V gene is TRBV12-2, the J gene TRBJ2-5; the table's D gene call, TRBD1, was not cross checked with the DNA. TRBV12-2 is deemed a pseudogene. The CDR3 is 14 residues long. DNA for the CDR3: TGTGCAAGTCGCTCGACAGGGGGACAAGAGACCCAGTACTTC. Translation: CASRSTGGQETQYF.

V gene TRBV9 combines with J gene TRBJ2-1, with D possibly TRBD1 on 6 matching bases. This CDR3 comprises 14 residues. V was clipped by 3 bases and J by 6 bases, with 13 bases between them. CDR1 is SGDLS and CDR2 is YYNGEE in the germline V gene. The CDR3 is CASSGGHRANEQFF. The CDR3 DNA reads TGTGCCAGCAGCGGAGGCCACAGGGCCAATGAGCAGTTCTTC.

This clone has just one count. The chain is built from TRBV5-1 and TRBJ2-7, with 7 bases identical to TRBD1. In germline, CDR1 is SGHRS, CDR2 YFSETQ. Trimming took 1 base from V and 9 from J; bases not matched to a gene: 7. The CDR3 runs 13 residues. CDR3 protein: CASSLSGTVGQYF. CDR3 sequence (DNA): TGCGCCAGCAGCTTGTCCGGGACAGTAGGGCAGTACTTC. Full variable domain (missing parts from reference TRBV5-1 and TRBJ2-7): KAGVTQTPRYLIKTRGQQVTLSCSPISGHRSVSWYQQTPGQGLQFLFEYFSETQRNKGNFPGRFSGRQFSNSRSEMNVSTLELGDSALYLCASSLSGTVGQYFGPGTRLTVT.

The V and J genes are TRBV7-2 and TRBJ1-2; TRBD1 aligns across 10 bases. The CDR3 totals 15 residues. V gave up 5 bases and J gave up 6 bases; unmatched junction bases: 9. CDR1 is SGHTA, CDR2 FQGNSA, per germline. Written as DNA, the CDR3 is TGTGCCAGCAGCCAGGGGACAGGGGTTTTGAATGGCTACACCTTC. This sequence encodes CASSQGTGVLNGYTF. Supplemented by reference TRBV7-2 and TRBJ1-2, the full variable domain reads GAGVSQSPSNKVTEKGKDVELRCDPISGHTALYWYRQSLGQGLEFLIYFQGNSAPDKSGLPSDRFSAERTGGSVSTLTIQRTQQEDSAVYLCASSQGTGVLNGYTFGSGTRLTVV.

This chain links TRBV7-6 with TRBJ2-1, with 13 positions matching TRBD2. With V trimmed by 5 bases and J by 0 bases, 7 bases remained unmatched. This CDR3 spans 18 amino acids. Germline V gene sequence: CDR1 SGHVS, CDR2 FNYEAQ. In DNA, the CDR3 is TGTGCCAGCAGCATGACTAGCGGGGGGCCCAGCTCCTACAATGAGCAGTTCTTC. This codes for CASSMTSGGPSSYNEQFF. Based on the CDR3 plus reference TRBV7-6 and TRBJ2-1, the full variable domain is GAGVSQSPRYKVTKRGQDVALRCDPISGHVSLYWYRQALGQGPEFLTYFNYEAQQDKSGLPNDRFSAERPEGSISTLTIQRTEQRDSAMYRCASSMTSGGPSSYNEQFFGPGTRLTVL.

The V gene is TRBV2, the J gene TRBJ1-5, with a tentative D call TRBD1 (6 bases). From germline, CDR1 is SNHLY and CDR2 FYNNEI. The V end was cut by 7 bases, the J end by 6 bases, with 13 bases between. This CDR3 is 13 amino acids long. The CDR3 nucleotides are TGTGCCAGCACGGGGGAGGGGGTTCAGCCCCAGCATTTT. Translation: CASTGEGVQPQHF.

The gene calls are TRBV18 and TRBJ2-2; 8 positions match TRBD1. Germline V gene lookup returns CDR1 KGHSH and CDR2 LQKENI. With V trimmed by 5 bases and J by 2 bases, 4 bases remained unmatched. The length of the CDR3 is 15 residues. The CDR3 here is CASSGQGLNTGELFF. CDR3 sequence (DNA): TGTGCCAGCTCAGGACAGGGCCTTAACACCGGGGAGCTGTTTTTT.

V and J are TRBV5-4 and TRBJ1-6, with TRBD1 as a possible D gene (6 bases). Germline V gives CDR1 SGHNT, CDR2 YYREEE (reference sequence). V gave up 0 bases and J gave up 8 bases, with 15 bases separating them. CDR3 size: 16 residues. This chain's CDR3 is CASSLGGRGADSPLHF. The CDR3 DNA sequence: TGTGCCAGCAGCTTGGGGGGCAGGGGCGCGGATTCACCCCTCCACTTT.

This clone was counted once. The chain uses TRBV5-1 and TRBJ2-5; 9 bases are a match to TRBD1. Germline V gene lookup returns CDR1 SGHRS and CDR2 YFSETQ. The V gene end was trimmed by 3 bases and the J gene end by 9 bases; junction bases not matched to a gene: 18. The CDR3 loop spans 17 amino acids. This CDR3 is CASSSPWDRDSRGPQYF. DNA of the CDR3: TGCGCCAGCAGCTCTCCATGGGACAGGGACTCCCGAGGGCCCCAGTACTTC.

CDR3 coding DNA: TGTGCCAGCAGCTCGACAGGAGGTCCCCCGAACGAGCAGTACTTC. Its translation: CASSSTGGPPNEQYF. The chain recombines TRBV7-9 with TRBJ2-7, with D possibly TRBD1 on 6 matching bases. The V gene's germline CDR1 is SEHNR and CDR2 FQNEAQ (reference sequence). The V end lost 4 bases, the J end lost 5 bases, and 18 bases lay between the germline ends. The CDR3 covers 15 residues.

The chain is built from TRBV18 and TRBJ2-2, with D tentatively TRBD2 (6 bases). From germline, CDR1 is KGHSH and CDR2 LQKENI. V was pared by 3 bases and J by 5 bases, with 19 bases between. The CDR3 extends over 17 amino acids. CDR3 amino acids: CASSPSPPRAGTGELFF. DNA for the CDR3: TGTGCCAGCTCACCCTCCCCCCCGCGCGCGGGGACCGGGGAGCTGTTTTTT.

V usage is TRBV11-2 and J usage is TRBJ2-1, with TRBD2 matching 7 bases. Germline V CDR1 and CDR2: SGHAT, FQNNGV. The CDR3 has 15 residues. Trimming at V came to 8 bases and at J to 5 bases, leaving 12 bases not matched to a gene. The CDR3 protein is CASARSGGRHNEQFF. CDR3 bases: TGTGCCAGCGCCCGTTCAGGCGGGAGACACAATGAGCAGTTCTTC.

V and J are TRBV6-6 and TRBJ2-7; D is perhaps TRBD1 (5 bases). V lost 0 bases and J lost 3, with 9 bases in between. Germline CDR1 reads MNHNY; CDR2 reads SVGAGI (reference sequence). The CDR3 covers 14 residues. The CDR3 DNA follows: TGTGCCAGCAGTTACTCCGGCAGGGACTACGAGCAGTACTTC. Translating it yields CASSYSGRDYEQYF.

J is TRBJ2-7 and V is TRBV7-2; possible D gene TRBD2, 7 bases. The CDR3 extends over 17 amino acids. Germline CDR1 and CDR2: SGHTA and FQGNSA. Trimming stripped 5 bases from V and 2 bases from J, with 22 bases between. The CDR3 sequence is CASSRIPSGGRTYEQYF. The CDR3 DNA follows: TGTGCCAGCAGCCGAATCCCCTCGGGGGGCAGAACCTACGAGCAGTACTTC.

This clone was counted ten times or more. This chain uses TRBV6-1 with TRBJ1-5, with 8 bases fitting TRBD1. J was trimmed by 6 bases and V by 5 bases; bases with no gene match: 9. The CDR3 sequence is 15 residues long. Germline V gene lookup returns CDR1 MNHNS and CDR2 SASEGT. The CDR3 reads CASSPRGQVGQPQHF. The DNA of the CDR3 is TGTGCCAGCAGTCCCCGGGGACAGGTCGGTCAGCCCCAGCATTTT.

J is TRBJ2-7 and V is TRBV11-1; 7 nucleotides match TRBD1. The CDR3 extends over 14 amino acids. With V trimmed by 3 bases and J by 2 bases, 4 bases remained unmatched. Germline assignment: CDR1 SGHAT and CDR2 FQDESV (reference sequence). The CDR3 reads CASSLGQTTYEQYF. The CDR3 coding sequence is TGTGCCAGCAGCTTGGGACAGACCACCTACGAGCAGTACTTC.